This T cell receptor (beta chain) emerged from a study of low-dose radiotherapy and immunotherapy resistance in tumors. The CDR3 length is 13 residues. CDR1 is DFQATT, CDR2 SNEGSKA, per germline (reference sequence). Trimming cost V 6 bases and J 3 bases; bases outside gene matches: 6. With TRAV- and TRBV-specific primers, first-strand cDNA was made, covering the alpha and beta chains. The authors ran around 18 PCR cycles to amplify TCRs with a constant-region primer and V-primer adapter. From the reads, TCRdb called clonotypes with MiXCR, one entry per CDR3 protein. The sample has fewer than 20,000 distinct CDR3 sequences, under 80% seen once.

The sequence was obtained from a human donor with advanced metastatic prostate, ovarian, gallbladder or colorectal cancer (not recorded which). This table probably holds off-target reads from a library built for another chain. V is TRBV20-1 and J is TRBJ2-7; 9 nucleotides align to TRBD1. CDR3 residues: CSAAGTGNYEQYF. For the CDR3, the DNA is TGCAGTGCGGCCGGGACAGGGAACTACGAGCAGTACTTC.